This TCR beta chain was found in a study of blood T cell repertoires in COVID-19. Study-wide background: The cDNA or gDNA used as material had been derived from T cells, B-cell-depleted T cells, or PBMCs.

In the original analysis: By means of reference gene primer amplification, nucleated cell counts were estimated. Sequenced by immunoSEQ multiplex PCR; TCRdb stores in-frame clones only, minus some. The V and J calls and clone size were taken over from that table, and D and trimming were inferred from the DNA. The table lists 250,000 to 350,000 clones, 85% to 90% of them singletons. Enrollment of patients from Seattle took place during active infection, with longitudinal follow-up. V lost 0 bases, J lost 3 bases, and 5 bases stayed unmatched. Germline-derived CDR1 and CDR2 are SGHRS and YFSETQ. CDR3 length: 16 residues.

Source material: peripheral blood. The TCR sequence derives from a woman aged 50 to 60 with COVID-19, enrolled during active disease. The chain is built from TRBV5-1 and TRBJ2-1, with 8 bases aligning to TRBD2. DNA for the CDR3: TGCGCCAGCAGCTTGGCCGGGACTAGAGGCTACAATGAGCAGTTCTTC. This gives the protein CASSLAGTRGYNEQFF.